This TCR beta chain was recorded in a study of T cells in Graves' hyperthyroidism and ophthalmopathy. Fresh peripheral blood, about 9.9 ml, yielded the PBMCs. Amplification of TCR beta CDR3 regions used RNA as the template. In the first-round RT-PCR of the TCR CDR3, the HTBI primer set was used. TCRdb passed the multiplex PCR reads through MiXCR, listing each CDR3 protein once. The sample records some 270,000 distinct CDR3 sequences, roughly a quarter being singletons. Trimming removed 1 base from V and 0 bases from J, with 3 bases in between. Looked up from germline, CDR1 is SGHAT and CDR2 is FQNNGV. The CDR3 consists of 13 residues.

What was sequenced was blood. V usage is TRBV11-2 and J usage is TRBJ2-5; D call uncertain. The receptor was isolated from a woman aged 35 to 49 with Graves' ophthalmopathy. CDR3 loop: CASSLAYQETQYF. CDR3 DNA: TGTGCCAGCAGCTTAGCGTACCAAGAGACCCAGTACTTC.